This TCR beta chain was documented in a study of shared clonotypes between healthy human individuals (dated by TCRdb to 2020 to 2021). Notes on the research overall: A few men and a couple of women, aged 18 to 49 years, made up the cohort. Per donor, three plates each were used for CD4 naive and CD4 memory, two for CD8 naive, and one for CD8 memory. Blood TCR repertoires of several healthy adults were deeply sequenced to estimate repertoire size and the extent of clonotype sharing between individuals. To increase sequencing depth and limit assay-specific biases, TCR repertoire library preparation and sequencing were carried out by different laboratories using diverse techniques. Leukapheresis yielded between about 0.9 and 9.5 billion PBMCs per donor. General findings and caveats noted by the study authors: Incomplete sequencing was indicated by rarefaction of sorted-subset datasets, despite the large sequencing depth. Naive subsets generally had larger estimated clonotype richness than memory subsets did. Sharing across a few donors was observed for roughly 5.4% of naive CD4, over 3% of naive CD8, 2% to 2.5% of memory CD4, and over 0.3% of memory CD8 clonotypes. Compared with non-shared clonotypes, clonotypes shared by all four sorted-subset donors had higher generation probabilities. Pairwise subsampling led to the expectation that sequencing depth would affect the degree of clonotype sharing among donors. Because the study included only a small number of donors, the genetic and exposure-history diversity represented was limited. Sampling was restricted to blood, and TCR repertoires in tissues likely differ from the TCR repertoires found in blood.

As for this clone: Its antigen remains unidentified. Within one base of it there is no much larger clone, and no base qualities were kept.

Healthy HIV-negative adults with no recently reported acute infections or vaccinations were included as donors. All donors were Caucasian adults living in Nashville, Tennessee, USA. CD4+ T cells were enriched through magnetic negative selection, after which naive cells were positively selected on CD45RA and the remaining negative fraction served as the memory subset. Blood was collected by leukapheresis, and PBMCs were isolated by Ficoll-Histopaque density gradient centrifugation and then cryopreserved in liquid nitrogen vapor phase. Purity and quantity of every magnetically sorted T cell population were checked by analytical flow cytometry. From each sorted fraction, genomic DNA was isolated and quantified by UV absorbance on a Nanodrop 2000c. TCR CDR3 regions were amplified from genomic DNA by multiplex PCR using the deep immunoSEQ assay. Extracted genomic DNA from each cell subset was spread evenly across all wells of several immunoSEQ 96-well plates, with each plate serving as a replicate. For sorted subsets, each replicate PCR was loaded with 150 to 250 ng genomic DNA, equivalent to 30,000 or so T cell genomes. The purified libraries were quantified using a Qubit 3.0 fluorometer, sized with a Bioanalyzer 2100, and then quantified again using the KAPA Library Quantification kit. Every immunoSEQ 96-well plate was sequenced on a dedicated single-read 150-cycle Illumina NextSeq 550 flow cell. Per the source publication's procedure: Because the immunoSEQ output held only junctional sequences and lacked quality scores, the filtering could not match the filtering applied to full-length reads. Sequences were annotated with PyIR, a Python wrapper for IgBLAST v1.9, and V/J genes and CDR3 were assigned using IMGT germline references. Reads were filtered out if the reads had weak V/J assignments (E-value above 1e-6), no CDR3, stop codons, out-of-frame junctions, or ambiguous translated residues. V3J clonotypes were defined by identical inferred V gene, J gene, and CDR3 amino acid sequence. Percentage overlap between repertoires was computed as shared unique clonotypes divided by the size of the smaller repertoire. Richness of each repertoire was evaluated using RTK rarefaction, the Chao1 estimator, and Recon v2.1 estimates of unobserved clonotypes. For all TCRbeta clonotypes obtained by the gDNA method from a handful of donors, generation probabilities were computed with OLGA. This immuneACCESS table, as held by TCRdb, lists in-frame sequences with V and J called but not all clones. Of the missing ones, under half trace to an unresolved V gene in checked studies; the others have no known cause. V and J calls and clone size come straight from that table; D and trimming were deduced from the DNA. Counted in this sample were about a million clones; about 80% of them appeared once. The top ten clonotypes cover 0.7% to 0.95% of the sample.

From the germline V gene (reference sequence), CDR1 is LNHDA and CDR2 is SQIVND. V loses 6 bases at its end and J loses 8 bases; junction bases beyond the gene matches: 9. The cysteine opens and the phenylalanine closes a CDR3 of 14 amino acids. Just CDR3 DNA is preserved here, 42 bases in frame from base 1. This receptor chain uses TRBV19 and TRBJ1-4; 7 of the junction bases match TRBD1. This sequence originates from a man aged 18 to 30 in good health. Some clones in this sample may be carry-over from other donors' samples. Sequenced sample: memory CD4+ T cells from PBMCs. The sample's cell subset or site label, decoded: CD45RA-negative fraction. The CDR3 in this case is CASRTSTGSEKLFF. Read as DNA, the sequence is TGTGCCAGTAGGACCTCGACAGGGAGCGAAAAACTGTTTTTT.